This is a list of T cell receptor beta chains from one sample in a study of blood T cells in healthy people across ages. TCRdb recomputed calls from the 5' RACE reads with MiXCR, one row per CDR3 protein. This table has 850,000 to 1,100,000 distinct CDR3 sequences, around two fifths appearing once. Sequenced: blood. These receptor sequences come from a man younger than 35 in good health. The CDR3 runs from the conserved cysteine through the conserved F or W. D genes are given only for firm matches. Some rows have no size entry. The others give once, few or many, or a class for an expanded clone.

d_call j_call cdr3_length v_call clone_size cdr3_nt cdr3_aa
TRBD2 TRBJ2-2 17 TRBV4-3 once TGCGCCAGCAGCCAAGATCGACTAGCGGGGGCCGGCGGGGAGCTGTTTTTT CASSQDRLAGAGGELFF
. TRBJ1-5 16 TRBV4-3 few TGCGCCAGCAGCCAAGAGCGGTTCGGGACAAATCAGCCCCAGCATTTT CASSQERFGTNQPQHF
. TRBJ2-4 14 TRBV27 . TGTGCCAGCAGACCAGGGGGCGCGGGGGACATTCAGTACTTC CASRPGGAGDIQYF
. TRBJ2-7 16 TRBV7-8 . TGTACCAGCAGCTCACCACAGGGCACTCTGTCCTACGAGCAGTACTTC CTSSSPQGTLSYEQYF
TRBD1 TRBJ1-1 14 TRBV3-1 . TGTGCCAGCAGCGGACGGGACAGGGGTCGTGAAGCTTTCTTT CASSGRDRGREAFF
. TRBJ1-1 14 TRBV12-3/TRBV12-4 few TGTGCCAGCAGCACCAGTCCGGGACCCCTACCCGCTTTCTTT CASSTSPGPLPAFF
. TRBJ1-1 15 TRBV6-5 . TGTGCCAGCAGCCCCGGGACGTTAAAGAACACTGAAGCTTTCTTT CASSPGTLKNTEAFF
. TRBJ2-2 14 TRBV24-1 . TGTGCCACCAGTGATTATCGGGAATCCGGGGAGCTGTTTTTT CATSDYRESGELFF
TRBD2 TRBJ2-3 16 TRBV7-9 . TGTGCCAGCAGCTCATTCCGGGGGGGCGTCACAGATACGCAGTATTTT CASSSFRGGVTDTQYF
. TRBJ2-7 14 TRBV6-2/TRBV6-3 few TGTGCCAGCAGTGACCAGACAGGCTCCTACGAGCAGTACTTC CASSDQTGSYEQYF
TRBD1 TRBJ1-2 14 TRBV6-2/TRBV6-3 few TGTGCCAGCAGTTATGCTGGGACAGGGGGTGGCTACACCTTC CASSYAGTGGGYTF
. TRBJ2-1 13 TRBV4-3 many TGCGCCAGCAGCCTTTTGGAGGGAAATGAGCAGTTCTTC CASSLLEGNEQFF
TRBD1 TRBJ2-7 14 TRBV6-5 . TGTGCCAGCAGTTACTCGTCAGACAGGGACGAGCAGTACTTC CASSYSSDRDEQYF
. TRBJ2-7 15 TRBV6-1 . TGTGCCAGCAGTGAAGAGGGAGCCCGCTCCTACGAGCAGTACTTC CASSEEGARSYEQYF
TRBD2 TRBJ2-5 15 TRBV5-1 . TGCGCCAGCAGCTCACTAGCGGGGAAACAAGAGACCCAGTACTTC CASSSLAGKQETQYF
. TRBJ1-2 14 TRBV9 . TGTGCCAGCCAAGCCGGGAGTTGGGGCTATGGCTACACCTTC CASQAGSWGYGYTF
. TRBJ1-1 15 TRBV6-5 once TGTGCCAGCAGTTACCTTCAGGGCGCCGACACTGAAGCTTTCTTT CASSYLQGADTEAFF
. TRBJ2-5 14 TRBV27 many TGTGCCAGCAGTCGGACTCTCTTCCAAGAGACCCAGTACTTC CASSRTLFQETQYF
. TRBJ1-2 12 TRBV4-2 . TGTGCCAACAGCCAAGATCAAATGGGCTACACCTTC CANSQDQMGYTF
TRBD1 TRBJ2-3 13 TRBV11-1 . TGTGCCAGCAGCTCTCGACAGGGTGGGACGCAGTATTTT CASSSRQGGTQYF
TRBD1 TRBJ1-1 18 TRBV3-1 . TGTGCCAGCAGCCATCTTTCCGGGACAGGGAGATTGAACACTGAAGCTTTCTTT CASSHLSGTGRLNTEAFF
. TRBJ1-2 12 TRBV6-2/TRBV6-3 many TGTGCCAGCAGTGCGGGCCCTTATGGCTACACCTTC CASSAGPYGYTF
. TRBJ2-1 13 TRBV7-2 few TGTGCCAGCAGCTGGCTTCTTGCCAATGAGCAGTTCTTC CASSWLLANEQFF
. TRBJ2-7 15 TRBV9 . TGTGCCAGCAGCGTAGAAGGGCGGTACTACAATGAGCAGTACTTC CASSVEGRYYNEQYF
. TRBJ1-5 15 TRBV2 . TGTGCCAGCAGTGGAGGGGAGGGGGTCAATCAGCCCCAGCATTTT CASSGGEGVNQPQHF
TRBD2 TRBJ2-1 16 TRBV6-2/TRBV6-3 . TGTGCCAGCAGCCGCGAGGGGGGACTAGGTACGCATGAGCAGTTCTTC CASSREGGLGTHEQFF
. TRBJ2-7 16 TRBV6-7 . TGTGCCAGCAGTTATCGGTTCGGGGATTCCTACAATGAGCAGTACTTC CASSYRFGDSYNEQYF
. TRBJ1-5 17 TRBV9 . TGTGCCAGCAGCGAACACCGCCCGGGGGGGCGGACTCAGCCCCAGCATTTT CASSEHRPGGRTQPQHF
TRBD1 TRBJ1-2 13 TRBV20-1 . TGCAGTGCTCGACAGGGAGGATATTGGGGCTACACCTTC CSARQGGYWGYTF
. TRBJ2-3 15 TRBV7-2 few TGTGCCAGCAGCTTAGCGGACAGCTTCACAGATACGCAGTATTTT CASSLADSFTDTQYF
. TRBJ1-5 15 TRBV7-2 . TGTGCCAGCACCCTACGTTGGGGGGCGGATCAGCCCCAGCATTTT CASTLRWGADQPQHF
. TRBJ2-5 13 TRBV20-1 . TGCAGTGCGCAATCTAATGCGAAAGAGACTCAGTACTTC CSAQSNAKETQYF
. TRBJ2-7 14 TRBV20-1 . TGCAGTGCTAGAGAGAGTAAGGGGCTCTACGAGCAGTACTTC CSARESKGLYEQYF
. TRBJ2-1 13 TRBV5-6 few TGTGCCAGCAGCTTGCCTAGCTTGCTTGAGCAGTTCTTC CASSLPSLLEQFF
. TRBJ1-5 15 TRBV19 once TGTGCCAGCAAGAACTCACCGACAGGTGGTCAGCCCCAGCATTTT CASKNSPTGGQPQHF
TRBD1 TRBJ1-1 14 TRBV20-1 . TGCAGTGCTAGAAGGACAGGGGGGGCCACTGAAGCTTTCTTT CSARRTGGATEAFF
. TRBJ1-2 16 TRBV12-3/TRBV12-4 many TGTGCCAGCAGCCCCTTCCCGGACGGTTCTAACTATGGCTACACCTTC CASSPFPDGSNYGYTF
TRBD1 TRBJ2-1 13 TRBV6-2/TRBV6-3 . TGTGCCAGCAGTTACTCGGACAGGGGTGAGCAGTTCTTC CASSYSDRGEQFF
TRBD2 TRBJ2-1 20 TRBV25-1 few TGTGCCAGCAGTGAGGGGGCCGGGACTAGCGGGGTTAGCTCCTACAATGAGCAGTTCTTC CASSEGAGTSGVSSYNEQFF
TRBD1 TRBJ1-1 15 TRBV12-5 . TGTGCTAGTGGTTTGGCTCAGGGGGCCTCGGTAGAAGCTTTCTTT CASGLAQGASVEAFF
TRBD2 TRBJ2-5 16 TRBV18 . TGTGCCAGCTCACCAGATAGCGGGGAAATCCAAGAGACCCAGTACTTC CASSPDSGEIQETQYF
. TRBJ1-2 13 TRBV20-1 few TGCAGTGTACAATTCCGGGGTAACTATGGCTACACCTTC CSVQFRGNYGYTF
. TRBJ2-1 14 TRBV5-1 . TGCGCCAGCAGGTGGGGGGTTACGTACAATGAGCAGTTCTTC CASRWGVTYNEQFF
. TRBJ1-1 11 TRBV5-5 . TGTGCCACCTCGGTTGACACTGAAGCTTTCTTT CATSVDTEAFF
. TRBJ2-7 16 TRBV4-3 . TGCGCCAGCAGCCAAGAATTGGGCCCCCCCTACTACGAGCAGTACTTC CASSQELGPPYYEQYF
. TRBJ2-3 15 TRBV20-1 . TGCAGTGCCCACCCAGGATTGGACAGCACAGATACGCAGTATTTT CSAHPGLDSTDTQYF
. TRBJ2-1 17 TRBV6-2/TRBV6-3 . TGTGCCAGCAGTGTTAATATATTTCGGGGGAAGTACAATGAGCAATTCTTC CASSVNIFRGKYNEQFF
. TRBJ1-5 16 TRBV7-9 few TGTGCCAGCAGCTTAGTAGCGGGGGATGGCAATCAGCCCCAGCATTTT CASSLVAGDGNQPQHF
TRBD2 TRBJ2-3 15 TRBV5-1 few TGCGCCAGCAGCCCCGGGGGGGTGAACACAGATACGCAGTATTTT CASSPGGVNTDTQYF
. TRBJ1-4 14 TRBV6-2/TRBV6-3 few TGTGCCAGCAGTTCAGGGGTCCGGAGTGAAAAACTGTTTTTT CASSSGVRSEKLFF